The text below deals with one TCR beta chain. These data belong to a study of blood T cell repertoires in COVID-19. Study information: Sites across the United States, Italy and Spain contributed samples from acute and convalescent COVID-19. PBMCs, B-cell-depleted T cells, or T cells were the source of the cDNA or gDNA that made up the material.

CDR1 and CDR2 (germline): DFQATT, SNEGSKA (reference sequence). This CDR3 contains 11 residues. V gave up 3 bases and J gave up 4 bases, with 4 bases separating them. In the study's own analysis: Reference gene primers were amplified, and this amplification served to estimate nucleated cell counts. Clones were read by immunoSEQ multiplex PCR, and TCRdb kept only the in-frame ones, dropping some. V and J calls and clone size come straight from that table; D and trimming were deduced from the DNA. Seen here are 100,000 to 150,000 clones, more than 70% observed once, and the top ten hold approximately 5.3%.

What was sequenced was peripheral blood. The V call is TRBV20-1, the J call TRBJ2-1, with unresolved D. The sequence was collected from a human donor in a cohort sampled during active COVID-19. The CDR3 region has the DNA TGCAGTGCTAGGACTTACAATGAGCAGTTCTTC. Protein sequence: CSARTYNEQFF.